This paragraph covers one T cell receptor beta chain sequence. Its antigen is not known. This record comes from a study of vaccination effects on CD4 cells after COVID-19. Investigators separated out CD4+ T cells once around 9 days of culture had passed. The CDR3 totals 15 residues. Between the trimmed V and J ends, which lost 2 bases and 4 bases, there was a span of 12 bases. Germline V gives CDR1 MNHNS, CDR2 SASEGT. The assay was immunoSEQ multiplex PCR, and TCRdb's table has in-frame clones only and misses some. The sample has tens of thousands of clones, about 70% seen once. This chain links TRBV6-1 with TRBJ1-3; tentatively, D is TRBD1 (6 bases). The sample in question was CD4+ T cells from PBMCs cultured without peptide, obtained before COVID-19 vaccination. The source is a human donor who had a prior SARS-CoV-2 infection. This CDR3 reads CASSETPGAGNTIYF. In DNA form, the CDR3 reads TGTGCCAGCAGTGAAACCCCAGGGGCCGGAAACACCATATATTTT.